These T cell receptor beta chains were read from a single sample in a study of blood T cell repertoires in COVID-19. Using immunoSEQ multiplex PCR, the repertoire was profiled, and TCRdb retains in-frame clones only, with some absent. The table records fewer than 250,000 clones, approximately 84% of them present only once. Input material: PBMCs or T cells enriched from blood (not recorded which). Every receptor here comes from a woman in her 30s who had recovered from COVID-19. CDR3s leave out the opening cysteine and the closing phenylalanine or tryptophan. Fields, in order: V gene, clone size, CDR3 protein. Clone size is given for some rows only: seen once, a few or many times, or a class if the clone is expanded.

v_call: TRBV7-3; clone_size: few; cdr3_aa: ASSRDRDGKLF
v_call: TRBV19; clone_size: .; cdr3_aa: ASNTGKNYGYT
v_call: TRBV14; clone_size: .; cdr3_aa: ASSQGFTGTPLADTQY
v_call: TRBV5-5; clone_size: .; cdr3_aa: ASSLTGPGNTIY
v_call: TRBV28; clone_size: .; cdr3_aa: ASSYGGYPSSGANVLT
v_call: TRBV9; clone_size: .; cdr3_aa: ASSVWEGYGYT
v_call: TRBV28; clone_size: once; cdr3_aa: ASSFNLGGGTEAF
v_call: TRBV19; clone_size: .; cdr3_aa: ASSMELAPNEQF
v_call: TRBV5-1; clone_size: .; cdr3_aa: ASSLAEGANQPQH
v_call: TRBV5-4; clone_size: .; cdr3_aa: ASSLAAGTSTDTQY
v_call: TRBV4-2; clone_size: .; cdr3_aa: ASSQPRGLGTEAF
v_call: TRBV5-4; clone_size: .; cdr3_aa: ASSLAVGQGKETQY
v_call: TRBV15; clone_size: .; cdr3_aa: ATSRDPRTGHSPLH
v_call: TRBV29-1; clone_size: .; cdr3_aa: SVYGTGENTDAF
v_call: TRBV7-3; clone_size: .; cdr3_aa: ASSSGGGTDTQY